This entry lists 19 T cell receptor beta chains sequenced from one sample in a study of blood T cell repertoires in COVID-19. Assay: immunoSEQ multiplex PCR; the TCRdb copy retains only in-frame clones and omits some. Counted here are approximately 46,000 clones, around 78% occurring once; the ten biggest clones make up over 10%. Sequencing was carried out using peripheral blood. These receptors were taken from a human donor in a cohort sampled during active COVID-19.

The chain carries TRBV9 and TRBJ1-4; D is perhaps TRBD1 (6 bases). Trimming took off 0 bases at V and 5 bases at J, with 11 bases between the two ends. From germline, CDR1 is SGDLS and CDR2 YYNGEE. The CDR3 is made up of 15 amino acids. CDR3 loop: CASSVAWQGNEKLFF. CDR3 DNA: TGTGCCAGCAGCGTAGCATGGCAGGGGAATGAAAAACTGTTTTTT.

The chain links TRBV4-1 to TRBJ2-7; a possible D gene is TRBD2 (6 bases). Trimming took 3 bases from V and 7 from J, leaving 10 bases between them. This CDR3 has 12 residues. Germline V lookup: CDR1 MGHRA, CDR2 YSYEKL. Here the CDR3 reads CASSHPGGEQYF. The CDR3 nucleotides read TGCGCCAGCAGCCATCCCGGGGGAGAGCAGTACTTC.

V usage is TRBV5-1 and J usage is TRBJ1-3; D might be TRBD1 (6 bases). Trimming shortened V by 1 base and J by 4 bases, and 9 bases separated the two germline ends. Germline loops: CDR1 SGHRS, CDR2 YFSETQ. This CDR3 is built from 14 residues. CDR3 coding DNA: TGCGCCAGCAGCTTGTCTACAGGGGGAAACACCATATATTTT. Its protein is CASSLSTGGNTIYF. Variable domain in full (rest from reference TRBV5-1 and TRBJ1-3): KAGVTQTPRYLIKTRGQQVTLSCSPISGHRSVSWYQQTPGQGLQFLFEYFSETQRNKGNFPGRFSGRQFSNSRSEMNVSTLELGDSALYLCASSLSTGGNTIYFGEGSWLTVV.

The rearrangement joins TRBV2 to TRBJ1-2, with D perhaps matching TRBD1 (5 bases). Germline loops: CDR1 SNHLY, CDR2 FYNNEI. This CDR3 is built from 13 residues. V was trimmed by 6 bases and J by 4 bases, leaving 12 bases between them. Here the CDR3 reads CASSRRVSYGYTF. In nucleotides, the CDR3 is TGTGCCAGCAGCCGCAGGGTTTCCTATGGCTACACCTTC.

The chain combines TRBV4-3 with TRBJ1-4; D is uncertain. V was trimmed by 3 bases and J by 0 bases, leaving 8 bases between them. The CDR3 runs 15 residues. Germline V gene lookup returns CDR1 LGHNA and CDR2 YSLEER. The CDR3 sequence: CASSHQTSTNEKLFF. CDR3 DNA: TGCGCCAGCAGCCACCAGACTTCAACTAATGAAAAACTGTTTTTT.

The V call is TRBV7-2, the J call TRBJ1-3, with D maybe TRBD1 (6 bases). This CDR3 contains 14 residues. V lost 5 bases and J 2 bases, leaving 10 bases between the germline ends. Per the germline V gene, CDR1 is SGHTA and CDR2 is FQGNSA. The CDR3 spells CASSPQGTGNTIYF. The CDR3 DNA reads TGTGCCAGCAGCCCCCAGGGGACTGGAAACACCATATATTTT. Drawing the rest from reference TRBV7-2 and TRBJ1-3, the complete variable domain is GAGVSQSPSNKVTEKGKDVELRCDPISGHTALYWYRQSLGQGLEFLIYFQGNSAPDKSGLPSDRFSAERTGGSVSTLTIQRTQQEDSAVYLCASSPQGTGNTIYFGEGSWLTVV.

In DNA form, the CDR3 reads TGTGCCAGCATCGAGGACAGGGCCACCGGGGAGCTGTTTTTT. Protein sequence: CASIEDRATGELFF. The chain employs TRBV27 and TRBJ2-2; TRBD1 agrees at 8 bases. The CDR3 extends over 14 amino acids. The junction had 5 bases not matched to a gene; V was cut back by 7 bases and J by 4 bases. Germline V lookup: CDR1 MNHEY, CDR2 SMNVEV (reference sequence).

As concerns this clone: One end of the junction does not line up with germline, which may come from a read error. The CDR3 reads CASSIAYRDRGNQPQHF. In nucleotides, the CDR3 is TGTGCCAGCAGCATAGCGTATAGGGACAGGGGGAATCAGCCCCAGCATTTT. This chain joins TRBV7-8 and TRBJ1-5, with 11 bases identical to TRBD1. The CDR3 sequence is 17 residues long. CDR1 is SGHVS, CDR2 FQNEAQ, per germline.

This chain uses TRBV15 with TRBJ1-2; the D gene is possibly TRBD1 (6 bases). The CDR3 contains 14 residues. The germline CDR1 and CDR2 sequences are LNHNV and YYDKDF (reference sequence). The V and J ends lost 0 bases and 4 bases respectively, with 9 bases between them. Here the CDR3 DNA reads TGTGCCACCAGCAGAGAGTACAGGGCCTATGGCTACACCTTC. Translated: CATSREYRAYGYTF. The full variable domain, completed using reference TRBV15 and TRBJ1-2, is DAMVIQNPRYQVTQFGKPVTLSCSQTLNHNVMYWYQQKSSQAPKLLFHYYDKDFNNEADTPDNFQSRRPNTSFCFLDIRSPGLGDTAMYLCATSREYRAYGYTFGSGTRLTVV.

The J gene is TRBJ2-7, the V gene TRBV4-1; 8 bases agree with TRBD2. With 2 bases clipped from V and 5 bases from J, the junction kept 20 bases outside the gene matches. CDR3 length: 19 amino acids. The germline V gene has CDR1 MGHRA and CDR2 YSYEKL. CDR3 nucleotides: TGCGCCAGCAGCCAACCCAACCCCCACCACGGGAGGGCTGGCCACGAGCAGTACTTC. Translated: CASSQPNPHHGRAGHEQYF.

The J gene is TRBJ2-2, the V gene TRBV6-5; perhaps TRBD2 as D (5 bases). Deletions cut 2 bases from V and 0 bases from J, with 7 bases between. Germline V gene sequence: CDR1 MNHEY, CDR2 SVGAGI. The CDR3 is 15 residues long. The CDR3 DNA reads TGTGCCAGCAGTTACGGGCGGGCGAACACCGGGGAGCTGTTTTTT. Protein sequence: CASSYGRANTGELFF.

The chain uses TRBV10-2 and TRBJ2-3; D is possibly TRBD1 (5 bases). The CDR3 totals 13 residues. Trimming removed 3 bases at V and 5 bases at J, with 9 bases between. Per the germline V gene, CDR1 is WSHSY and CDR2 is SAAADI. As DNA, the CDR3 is TGCGCCAGCAGTGAACAGGAAAAAGATACGCAGTATTTT. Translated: CASSEQEKDTQYF.

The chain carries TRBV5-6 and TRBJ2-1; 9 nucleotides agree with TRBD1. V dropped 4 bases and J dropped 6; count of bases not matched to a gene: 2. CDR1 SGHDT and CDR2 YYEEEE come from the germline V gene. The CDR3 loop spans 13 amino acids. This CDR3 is CASSPDRGNEQFF. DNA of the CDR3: TGTGCCAGCAGCCCGGACAGGGGCAATGAGCAGTTCTTC.

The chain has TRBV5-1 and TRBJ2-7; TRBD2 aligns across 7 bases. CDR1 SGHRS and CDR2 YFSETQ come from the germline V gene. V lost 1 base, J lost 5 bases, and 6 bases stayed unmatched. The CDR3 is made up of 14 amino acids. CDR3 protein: CASSLNQRGDEQYF. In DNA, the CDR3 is TGCGCCAGCAGCTTGAATCAGCGGGGCGACGAGCAGTACTTC. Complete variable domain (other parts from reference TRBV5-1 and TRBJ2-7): KAGVTQTPRYLIKTRGQQVTLSCSPISGHRSVSWYQQTPGQGLQFLFEYFSETQRNKGNFPGRFSGRQFSNSRSEMNVSTLELGDSALYLCASSLNQRGDEQYFGPGTRLTVT.

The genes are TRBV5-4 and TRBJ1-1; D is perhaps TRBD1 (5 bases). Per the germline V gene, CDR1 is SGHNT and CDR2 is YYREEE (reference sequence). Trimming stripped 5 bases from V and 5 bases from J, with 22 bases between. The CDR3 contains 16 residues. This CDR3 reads CASSSRQFREGTEAFF. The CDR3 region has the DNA TGTGCCAGCAGTTCTAGACAGTTTAGGGAAGGTACTGAAGCTTTCTTT.

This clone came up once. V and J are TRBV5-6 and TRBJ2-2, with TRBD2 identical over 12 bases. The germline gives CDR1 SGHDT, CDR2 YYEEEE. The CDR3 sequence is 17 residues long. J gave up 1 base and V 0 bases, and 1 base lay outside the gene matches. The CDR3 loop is CASSLVGLAGNTGELFF. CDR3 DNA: TGTGCCAGCAGCTTGGTGGGACTAGCGGGGAACACCGGGGAGCTGTTTTTT.

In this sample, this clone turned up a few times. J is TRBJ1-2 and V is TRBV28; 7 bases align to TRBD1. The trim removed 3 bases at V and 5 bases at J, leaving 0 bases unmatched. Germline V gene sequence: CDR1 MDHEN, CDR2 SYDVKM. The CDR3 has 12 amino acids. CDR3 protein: CASSLGQYGYTF. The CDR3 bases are TGTGCCAGCAGTTTGGGACAGTATGGCTACACCTTC.

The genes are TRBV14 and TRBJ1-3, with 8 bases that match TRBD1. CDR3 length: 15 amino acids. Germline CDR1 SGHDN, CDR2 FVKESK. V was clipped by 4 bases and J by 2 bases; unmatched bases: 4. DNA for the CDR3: TGTGCCAGCAGCCTAATGACAGGGGCTGGAAACACCATATATTTT. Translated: CASSLMTGAGNTIYF.

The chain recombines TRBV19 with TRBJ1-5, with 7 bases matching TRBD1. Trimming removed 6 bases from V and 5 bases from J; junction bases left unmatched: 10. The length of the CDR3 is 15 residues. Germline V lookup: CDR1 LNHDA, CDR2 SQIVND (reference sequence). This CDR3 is CASRAGGTLYQPQHF. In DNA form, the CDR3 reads TGTGCCAGTAGGGCAGGGGGGACCCTCTATCAGCCCCAGCATTTT.